The clone carrying this T cell receptor (beta chain) came up a few times. Its antigen is unidentified. The data originate from a study of shared clonotypes between healthy human individuals. Study-wide findings and caveats: Relative to clonotypes present in all four donors, those not shared had lower generation probabilities.

CDR1 GTSNPN and CDR2 SVGIG come from the germline V gene (reference sequence). The CDR3 sequence is 11 residues long. Division of CD4+ cells produced a CD45RA+ naive subset and a CD45RA-negative memory subset. The method was immunoSEQ multiplex PCR; TCRdb's version includes in-frame clones alone and lacks a portion of them. The sample contains about 1 million clones, about 75% of which appear only once. J is TRBJ1-1 and V is TRBV30, with D perhaps TRBD1 (6 bases). This TCR was recovered from a man between 18 and 35 years old in good health. The material sequenced was memory CD4+ T cells sorted from blood. Subset here: CD45RA-negative fraction. The CDR3 loop is CATTGHTEAFF. CDR3 nucleotides: TGTGCTACAACAGGGCACACTGAAGCTTTCTTT.